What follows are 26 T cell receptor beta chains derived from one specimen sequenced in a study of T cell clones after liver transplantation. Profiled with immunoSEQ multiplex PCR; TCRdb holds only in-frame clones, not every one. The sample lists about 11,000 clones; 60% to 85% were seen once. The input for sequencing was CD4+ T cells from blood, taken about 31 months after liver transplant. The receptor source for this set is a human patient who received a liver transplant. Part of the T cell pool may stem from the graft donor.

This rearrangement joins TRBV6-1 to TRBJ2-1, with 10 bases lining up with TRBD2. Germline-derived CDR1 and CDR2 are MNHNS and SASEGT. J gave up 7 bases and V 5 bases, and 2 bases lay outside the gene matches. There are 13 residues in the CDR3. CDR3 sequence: CASSSGGANEQFF. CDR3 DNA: TGTGCCAGCAGTAGCGGGGGGGCGAATGAGCAGTTCTTC.

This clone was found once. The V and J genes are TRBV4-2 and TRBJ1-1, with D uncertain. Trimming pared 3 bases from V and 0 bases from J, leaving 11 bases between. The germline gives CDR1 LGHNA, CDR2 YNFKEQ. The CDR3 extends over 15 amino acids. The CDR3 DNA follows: TGTGCCAGCAGCCAGGAGGTTTACATGAACACTGAAGCTTTCTTT. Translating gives CASSQEVYMNTEAFF.

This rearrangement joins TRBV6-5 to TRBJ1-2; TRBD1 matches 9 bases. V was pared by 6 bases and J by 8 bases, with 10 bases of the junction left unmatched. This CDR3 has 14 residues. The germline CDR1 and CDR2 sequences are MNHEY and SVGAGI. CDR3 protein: CASSPGTGFVGYTF. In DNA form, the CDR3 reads TGTGCCAGCAGCCCCGGGACAGGGTTTGTCGGCTACACCTTC.

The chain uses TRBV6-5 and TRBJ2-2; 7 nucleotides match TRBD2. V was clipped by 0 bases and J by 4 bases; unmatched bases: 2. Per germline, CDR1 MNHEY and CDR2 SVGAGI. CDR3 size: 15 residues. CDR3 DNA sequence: TGTGCCAGCAGTTACTCACGCGGGAGCACCGGGGAGCTGTTTTTT. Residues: CASSYSRGSTGELFF.

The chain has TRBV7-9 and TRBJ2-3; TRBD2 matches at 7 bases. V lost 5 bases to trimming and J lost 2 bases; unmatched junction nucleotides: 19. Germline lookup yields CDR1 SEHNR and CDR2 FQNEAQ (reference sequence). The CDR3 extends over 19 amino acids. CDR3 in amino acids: CASSPLWESSGPHTDTQYF. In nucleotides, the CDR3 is TGTGCCAGCAGCCCGCTTTGGGAGAGTAGCGGGCCACACACAGATACGCAGTATTTT.

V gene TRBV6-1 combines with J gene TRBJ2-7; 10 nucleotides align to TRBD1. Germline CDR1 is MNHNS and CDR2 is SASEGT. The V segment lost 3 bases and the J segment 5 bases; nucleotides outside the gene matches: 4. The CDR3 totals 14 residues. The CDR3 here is CASSEGTGADEQYF. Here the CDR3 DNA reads TGTGCCAGCAGTGAGGGGACAGGGGCGGACGAGCAGTACTTC.

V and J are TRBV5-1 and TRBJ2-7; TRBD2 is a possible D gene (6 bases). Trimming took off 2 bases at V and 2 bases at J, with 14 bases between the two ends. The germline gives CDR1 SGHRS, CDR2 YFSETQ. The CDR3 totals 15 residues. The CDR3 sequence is CASSLGGPPTYEQYF. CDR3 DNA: TGCGCCAGCAGCTTAGGAGGGCCCCCAACCTACGAGCAGTACTTC.

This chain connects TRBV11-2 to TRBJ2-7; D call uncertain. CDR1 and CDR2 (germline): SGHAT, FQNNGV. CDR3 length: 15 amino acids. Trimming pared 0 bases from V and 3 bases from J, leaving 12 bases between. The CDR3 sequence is CASSLDGQRYYEQYF. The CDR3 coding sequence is TGTGCCAGCAGCTTAGATGGCCAGAGATACTACGAGCAGTACTTC.

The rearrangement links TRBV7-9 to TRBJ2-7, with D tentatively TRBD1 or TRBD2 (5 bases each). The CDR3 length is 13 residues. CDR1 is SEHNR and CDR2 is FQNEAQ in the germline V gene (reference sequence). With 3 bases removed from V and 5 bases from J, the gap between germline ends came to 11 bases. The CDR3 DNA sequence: TGTGCCAGCAGCTTGGGGGTTCAGGACGAGCAGTACTTC. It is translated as CASSLGVQDEQYF.

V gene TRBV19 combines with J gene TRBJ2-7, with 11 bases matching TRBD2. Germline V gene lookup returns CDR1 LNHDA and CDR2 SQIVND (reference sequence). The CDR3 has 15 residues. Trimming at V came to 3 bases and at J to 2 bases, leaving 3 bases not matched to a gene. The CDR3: CASSISSGGTYEQYF. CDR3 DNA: TGTGCCAGTAGTATTTCTAGCGGGGGGACCTACGAGCAGTACTTC.

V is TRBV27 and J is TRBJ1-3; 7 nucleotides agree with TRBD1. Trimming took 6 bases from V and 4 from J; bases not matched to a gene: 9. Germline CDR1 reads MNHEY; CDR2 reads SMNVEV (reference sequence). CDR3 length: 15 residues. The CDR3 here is CASSWKGASGNTIYF. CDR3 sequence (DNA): TGTGCCAGCAGCTGGAAGGGGGCTTCAGGAAACACCATATATTTT.

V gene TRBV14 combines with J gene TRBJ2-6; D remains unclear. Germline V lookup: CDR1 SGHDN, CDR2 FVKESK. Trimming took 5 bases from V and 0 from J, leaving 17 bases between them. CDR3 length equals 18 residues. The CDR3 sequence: CASSSRTAKPSGANVLTF. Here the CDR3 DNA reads TGTGCCAGCAGCTCTAGAACAGCAAAGCCCTCTGGGGCCAACGTCCTGACTTTC.

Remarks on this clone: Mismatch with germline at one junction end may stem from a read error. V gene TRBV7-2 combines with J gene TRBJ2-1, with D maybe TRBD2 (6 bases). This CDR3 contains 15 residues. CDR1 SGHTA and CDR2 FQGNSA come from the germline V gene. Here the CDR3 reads CASSLAPGVALGMVF. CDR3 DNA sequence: TGTGCCAGCAGCTTAGCGCCGGGGGTAGCTCTAGGTATGGTCTTC.

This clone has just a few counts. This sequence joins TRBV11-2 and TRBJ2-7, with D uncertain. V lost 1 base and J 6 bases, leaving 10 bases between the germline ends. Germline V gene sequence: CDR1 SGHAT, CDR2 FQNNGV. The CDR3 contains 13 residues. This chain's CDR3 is CASSLGAAGEQYV. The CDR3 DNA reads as TGTGCCAGCAGCTTAGGTGCTGCTGGCGAGCAGTACGTC.

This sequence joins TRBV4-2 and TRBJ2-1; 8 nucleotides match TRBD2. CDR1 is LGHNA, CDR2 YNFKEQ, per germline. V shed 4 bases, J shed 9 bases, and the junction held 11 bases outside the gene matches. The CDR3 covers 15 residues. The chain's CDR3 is CASSPGLAGGFEQFF. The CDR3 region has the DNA TGTGCCAGCAGCCCAGGGCTCGCGGGAGGTTTTGAGCAGTTCTTC.

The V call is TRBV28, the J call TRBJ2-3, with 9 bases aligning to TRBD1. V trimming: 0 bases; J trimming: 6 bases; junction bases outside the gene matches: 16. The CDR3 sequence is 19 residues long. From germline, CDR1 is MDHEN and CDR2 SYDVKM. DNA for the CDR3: TGTGCCAGCAGTTTATGGACAGGGGGTCGACGATACGCACGTGATACGCAGTATTTT. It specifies CASSLWTGGRRYARDTQYF.

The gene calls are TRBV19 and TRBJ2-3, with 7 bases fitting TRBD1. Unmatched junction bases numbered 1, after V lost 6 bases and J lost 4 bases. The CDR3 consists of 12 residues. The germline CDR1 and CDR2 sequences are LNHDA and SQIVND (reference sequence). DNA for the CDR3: TGTGCCAGTAGCCAGGGGGCAGATACGCAGTATTTT. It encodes CASSQGADTQYF.

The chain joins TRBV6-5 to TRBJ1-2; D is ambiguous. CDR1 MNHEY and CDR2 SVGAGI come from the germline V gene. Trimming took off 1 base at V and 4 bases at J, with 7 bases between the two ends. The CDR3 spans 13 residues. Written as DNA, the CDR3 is TGTGCCAGCAGTTACTTTAACATCTATGGCTACACCTTC. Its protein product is CASSYFNIYGYTF.

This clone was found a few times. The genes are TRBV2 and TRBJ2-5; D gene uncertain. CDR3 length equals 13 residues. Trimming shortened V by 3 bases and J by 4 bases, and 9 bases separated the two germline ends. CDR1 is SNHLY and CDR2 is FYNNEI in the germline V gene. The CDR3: CASSDSELETQYF. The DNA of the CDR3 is TGTGCCAGCAGTGACAGCGAACTAGAGACCCAGTACTTC.

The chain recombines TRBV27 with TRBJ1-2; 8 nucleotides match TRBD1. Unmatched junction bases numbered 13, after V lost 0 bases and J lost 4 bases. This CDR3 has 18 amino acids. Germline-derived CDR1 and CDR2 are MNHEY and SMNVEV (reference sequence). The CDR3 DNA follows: TGTGCCAGCAGTTTATCTCTGGGTAGTGACAGGGGTTTCTATGGCTACACCTTC. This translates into CASSLSLGSDRGFYGYTF.

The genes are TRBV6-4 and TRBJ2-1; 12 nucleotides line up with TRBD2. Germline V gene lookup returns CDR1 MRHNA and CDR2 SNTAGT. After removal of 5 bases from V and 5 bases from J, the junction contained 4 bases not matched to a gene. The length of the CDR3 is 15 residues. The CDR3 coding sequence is TGTGCCAGCAGTCCCGGGACTAGCGGGCACAATGAGCAGTTCTTC. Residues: CASSPGTSGHNEQFF.

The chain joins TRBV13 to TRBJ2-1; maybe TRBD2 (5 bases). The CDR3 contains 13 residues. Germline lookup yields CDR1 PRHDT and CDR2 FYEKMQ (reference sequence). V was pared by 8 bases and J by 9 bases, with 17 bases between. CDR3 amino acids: CASSDEGSSEQFF. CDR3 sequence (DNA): TGTGCCAGCTCAGACGAGGGTAGCAGTGAGCAGTTCTTC.

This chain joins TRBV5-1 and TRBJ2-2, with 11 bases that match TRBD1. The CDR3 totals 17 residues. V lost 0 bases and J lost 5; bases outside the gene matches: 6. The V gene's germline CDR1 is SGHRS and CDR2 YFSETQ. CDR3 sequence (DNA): TGCGCCAGCAGCTTGGATTTTAGGGACAGGGGGACCGGGGAGCTGTTTTTT. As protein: CASSLDFRDRGTGELFF. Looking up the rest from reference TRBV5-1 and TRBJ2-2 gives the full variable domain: KAGVTQTPRYLIKTRGQQVTLSCSPISGHRSVSWYQQTPGQGLQFLFEYFSETQRNKGNFPGRFSGRQFSNSRSEMNVSTLELGDSALYLCASSLDFRDRGTGELFFGEGSRLTVL.

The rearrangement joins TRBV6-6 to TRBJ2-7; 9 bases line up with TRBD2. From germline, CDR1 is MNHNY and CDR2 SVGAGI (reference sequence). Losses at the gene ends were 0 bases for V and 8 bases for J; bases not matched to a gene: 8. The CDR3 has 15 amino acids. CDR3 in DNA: TGTGCCAGCAGTTACTCTTCTAGCGGGGCCTCGCAGCAGTACGTC. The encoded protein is CASSYSSSGASQQYV.

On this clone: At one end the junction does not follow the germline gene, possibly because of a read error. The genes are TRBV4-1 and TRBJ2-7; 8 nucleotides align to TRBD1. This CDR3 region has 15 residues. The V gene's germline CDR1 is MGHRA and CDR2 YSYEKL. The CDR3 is CASSHGTGGDYEQYF. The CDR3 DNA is TGTGCCAGCAGCCATGGGACAGGCGGGGACTACGAGCAGTACTTC.

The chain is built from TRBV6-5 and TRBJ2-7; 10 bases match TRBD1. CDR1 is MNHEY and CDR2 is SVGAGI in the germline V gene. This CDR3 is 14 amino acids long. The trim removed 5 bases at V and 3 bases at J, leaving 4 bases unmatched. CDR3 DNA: TGTGCCAGCAGTCCCGGGACAGGGGTCTACGAGCAGTACTTC. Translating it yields CASSPGTGVYEQYF.